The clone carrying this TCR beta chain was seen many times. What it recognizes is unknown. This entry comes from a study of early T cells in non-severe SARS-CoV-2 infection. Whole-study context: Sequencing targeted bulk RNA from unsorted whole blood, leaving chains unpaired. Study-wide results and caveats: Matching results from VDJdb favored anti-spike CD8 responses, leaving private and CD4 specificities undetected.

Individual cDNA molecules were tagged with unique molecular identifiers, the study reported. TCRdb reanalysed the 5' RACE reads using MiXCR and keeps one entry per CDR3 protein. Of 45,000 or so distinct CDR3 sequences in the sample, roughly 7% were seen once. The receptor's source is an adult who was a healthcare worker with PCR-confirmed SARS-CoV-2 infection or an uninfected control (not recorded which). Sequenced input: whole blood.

The CDR3 DNA reads as TGTGCCAGCAGTCGTCCCGTGGGGGAGATCACAGATACGCAGTATTTT. This translates into CASSRPVGEITDTQYF. The chain uses TRBV6-6 and TRBJ2-3; D tentatively fits TRBD1 or TRBD2 (5 bases each). V dropped 5 bases and J dropped 2 bases, with 17 bases sitting between them. The germline CDR1 and CDR2 sequences are MNHNY and SVGAGI (reference sequence). The CDR3 loop spans 16 amino acids.